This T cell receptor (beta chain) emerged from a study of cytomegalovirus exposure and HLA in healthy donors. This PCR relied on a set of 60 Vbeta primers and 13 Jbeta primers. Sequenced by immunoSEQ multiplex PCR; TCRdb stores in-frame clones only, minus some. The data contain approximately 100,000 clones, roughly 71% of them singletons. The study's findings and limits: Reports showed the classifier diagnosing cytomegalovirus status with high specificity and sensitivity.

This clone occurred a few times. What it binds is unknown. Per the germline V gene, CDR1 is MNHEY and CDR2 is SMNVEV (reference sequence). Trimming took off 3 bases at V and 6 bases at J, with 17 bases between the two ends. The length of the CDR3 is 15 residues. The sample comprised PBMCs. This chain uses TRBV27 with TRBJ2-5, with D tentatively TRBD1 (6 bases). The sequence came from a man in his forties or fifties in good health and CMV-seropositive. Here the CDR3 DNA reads TGTGCCAGCAGTTTCGGAGGACAGAGTGGTCAGACCCAGTACTTC. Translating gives CASSFGGQSGQTQYF.